The present entry profiles one T cell receptor beta chain with its context. Trimming removed 3 bases at V and 0 bases at J, with 8 bases between. Germline CDR1 is KGHSH and CDR2 is LQKENI. The CDR3 consists of 14 residues. In the original analysis: Using reference gene primer amplification, nucleated cell counts were estimated. Sequenced by immunoSEQ multiplex PCR; TCRdb stores in-frame clones only, minus some. The DNA gave D and trimming, while V, J and clone size come from that table. The table shows around 88,000 clones, with roughly 80% occurring only once. This sample was included in a study of blood T cell repertoires in COVID-19. Study-wide context: Specimens from acute and convalescent COVID-19 originated in the United States, Italy and Spain. Nucleic acid was either cDNA or gDNA, and it came from T cells, B-cell-depleted T cells, or PBMCs.

The sequence derives from a woman at least 80 years old with acute or convalescent COVID-19. The rearrangement links TRBV18 to TRBJ1-2, with D unclear. Input material: peripheral blood. For the CDR3, the DNA is TGTGCCAGCTCACCGCCGGTGGCTAACTATGGCTACACCTTC. Translating it yields CASSPPVANYGYTF.